The TCR beta chain described here comes from a study of regulatory T cells in long-lasting Graves disease. V lost 5 bases to trimming and J lost 0 bases, with 13 bases between them. Germline CDR1 is SGHTA and CDR2 is FQGTGA. The CDR3 consists of 16 residues. To make TCR beta libraries, researchers used iRepertoire HTBI primers and Arm-PCR of CDR3 regions. In TCRdb, the multiplex PCR reads were re-called with MiXCR into one record per CDR3 protein. The sample contains a few hundred thousand distinct CDR3 sequences, roughly 17% of which appear only once. In its sample, this clonotype was seen a few times. Time point denoted: newly diagnosed GD, antithyroid drugs for less than 3 months. Extracted PBMC RNA gave rise to the TCR library. The same sample was also studied in work on T cells in Graves' hyperthyroidism and ophthalmopathy.

V and J are TRBV7-3 and TRBJ2-2, with D unclear. This clonotype was obtained from a man aged 40-49 years with Graves disease. The sequencing here drew on peripheral blood mononuclear cells (PBMCs), taken at new diagnosis, from a patient treated with antithyroid drugs. CDR3 coding DNA: TGTGCCAGCAGCCCAGCCGCGGCAACGAACACCGGGGAGCTGTTTTTT. Its translation: CASSPAAATNTGELFF.